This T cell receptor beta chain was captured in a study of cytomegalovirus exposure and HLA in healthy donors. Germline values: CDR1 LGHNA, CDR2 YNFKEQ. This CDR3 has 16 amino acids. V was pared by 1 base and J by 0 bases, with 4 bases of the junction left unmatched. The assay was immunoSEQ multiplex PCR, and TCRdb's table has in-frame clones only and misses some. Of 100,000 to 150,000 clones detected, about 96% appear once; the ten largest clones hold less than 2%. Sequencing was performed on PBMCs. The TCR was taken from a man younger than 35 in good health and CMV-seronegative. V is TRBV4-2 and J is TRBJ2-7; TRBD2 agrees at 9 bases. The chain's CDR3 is CASSQGGGRASYEQYF. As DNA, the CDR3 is TGTGCCAGCAGCCAAGGAGGCGGGAGGGCCTCCTACGAGCAGTACTTC.